These 7 T cell receptor beta chains came from one sample sequenced in a study of technical replicates of blood from a few donors. Sequencing used immunoSEQ multiplex PCR; TCRdb keeps in-frame clones, though not all of them. The repertoire includes 85,000 to 95,000 clones, 95% to 97% of them detected once, and approximately 0.37% sits in the top ten. Specimen: T cells isolated from PBMCs. The receptors originated from a human donor in good health.

The chain has TRBV11-2 and TRBJ1-5; no clear D. Germline CDR1 is SGHAT and CDR2 is FQNNGV. The CDR3 is made up of 13 amino acids. V shed 5 bases and J shed 4 bases, with 9 bases lying between them. CDR3 in DNA: TGTGCCAGCAGCCCGAGCGGGAATCAGCCCCAGCATTTT. This sequence encodes CASSPSGNQPQHF. The full variable domain, in which reference TRBV11-2 and TRBJ1-5 provide the parts outside the CDR3, is EAGVAQSPRYKIIEKRQSVAFWCNPISGHATLYWYQQILGQGPKLLIQFQNNGVVDDSQLPKDRFSAERLKGVDSTLKIQPAKLEDSAVYLCASSPSGNQPQHFGDGTRLSIL.

The chain employs TRBV28 and TRBJ2-7; 11 bases are a match to TRBD2. From germline, CDR1 is MDHEN and CDR2 SYDVKM. The CDR3 runs 15 residues. V dropped 7 bases and J dropped 5; count of bases not matched to a gene: 10. CDR3 protein: CASTETSGKKDEQYF. The CDR3 nucleotides are TGTGCCAGCACGGAGACTAGCGGGAAGAAGGACGAGCAGTACTTC.

The chain uses TRBV27 and TRBJ1-2; D gene unclear. The CDR3 contains 14 residues. V lost 3 bases to trimming and J lost 3 bases, with 11 bases between them. The germline gives CDR1 MNHEY, CDR2 SMNVEV (reference sequence). CDR3 amino acids: CASSLGIPYYGYTF. The CDR3 bases are TGTGCCAGCAGTTTGGGCATCCCCTACTATGGCTACACCTTC.

The rearrangement joins TRBV5-1 to TRBJ1-3; TRBD1 might be the D (6 bases). CDR1 and CDR2 (germline): SGHRS, YFSETQ. The V gene lost 0 bases and the J gene lost 4 bases, with 8 bases spanning the gap. The CDR3 consists of 14 residues. The CDR3 sequence: CASSLVGQGNTIYF. The DNA of the CDR3 is TGCGCCAGCAGCTTGGTCGGACAGGGAAACACCATATATTTT.

V gene TRBV30 combines with J gene TRBJ2-5, with D unclear. The germline V and J ends were trimmed by 5 bases and 7 bases, with 20 bases remaining between them. Germline loops: CDR1 GTSNPN, CDR2 SVGIG (reference sequence). This CDR3 has 14 amino acids. DNA of the CDR3: TGTGCCTGGGGCATCCCTCCGGCGGTTTCGACCCAGTACTTC. This codes for CAWGIPPAVSTQYF.

The chain links TRBV28 to TRBJ2-7, with TRBD2 matching 9 bases. The CDR3 is 16 residues long. Looked up from germline, CDR1 is MDHEN and CDR2 is SYDVKM. The ends lost 6 bases at V and 1 base at J; junction bases unmatched: 10. CDR3 loop: CASRPLTSGWSYEQYF. CDR3 coding DNA: TGTGCCAGCAGACCTCTGACTAGCGGTTGGTCCTACGAGCAGTACTTC.

The chain links TRBV27 to TRBJ2-5; D uncertain. Germline CDR1 MNHEY, CDR2 SMNVEV (reference sequence). Trimming stripped 0 bases from V and 3 bases from J, with 11 bases between. This CDR3 has 15 residues. The CDR3: CASSLSYILKETQYF. The CDR3 DNA is TGTGCCAGCAGTTTATCTTACATCTTAAAAGAGACCCAGTACTTC.